This T cell receptor beta chain derives from a study of technical replicates of blood from a few donors (TCRdb year 2017). Library construction relied on the immunoSEQ multiplex PCR assay. Drawn from immuneACCESS, this table holds only the in-frame rearrangements with V and J called that TCRdb kept. Clones are partly lost; checked studies trace under half to an unresolved V gene and leave the rest unexplained. Within this sample are under 100,000 clones, with approximately 86% of them counted one time only. The biggest ten clones account for around 4.8% of the sample. Comments on this clone: No cognate antigen has been identified for it. Qualities for individual bases were not recorded, and no much larger clone is one base off.

The CDR3 covers 11 residues, taking in both the cysteine and the phenylalanine. The only DNA kept is the CDR3, 33 bases in frame from the first base. Looking up the germline V gene (reference sequence) yields CDR1 DFQATT and CDR2 SNEGSKA. A distance of 10 bases separates the germline ends of V and J, which lose 3 bases and 8 bases respectively. The material sequenced was PBMCs. The chain was built from TRBV20-1 and TRBJ1-2; confidence is insufficient to name the D gene. The receptor comes from a human donor in good health. Some clones in this sample may be carry-over from other donors' samples. The nucleotide sequence reads TGCAGTGCTAGCAGGCCTGGAGGCTACACCTTC. This encodes CSASRPGGYTF.